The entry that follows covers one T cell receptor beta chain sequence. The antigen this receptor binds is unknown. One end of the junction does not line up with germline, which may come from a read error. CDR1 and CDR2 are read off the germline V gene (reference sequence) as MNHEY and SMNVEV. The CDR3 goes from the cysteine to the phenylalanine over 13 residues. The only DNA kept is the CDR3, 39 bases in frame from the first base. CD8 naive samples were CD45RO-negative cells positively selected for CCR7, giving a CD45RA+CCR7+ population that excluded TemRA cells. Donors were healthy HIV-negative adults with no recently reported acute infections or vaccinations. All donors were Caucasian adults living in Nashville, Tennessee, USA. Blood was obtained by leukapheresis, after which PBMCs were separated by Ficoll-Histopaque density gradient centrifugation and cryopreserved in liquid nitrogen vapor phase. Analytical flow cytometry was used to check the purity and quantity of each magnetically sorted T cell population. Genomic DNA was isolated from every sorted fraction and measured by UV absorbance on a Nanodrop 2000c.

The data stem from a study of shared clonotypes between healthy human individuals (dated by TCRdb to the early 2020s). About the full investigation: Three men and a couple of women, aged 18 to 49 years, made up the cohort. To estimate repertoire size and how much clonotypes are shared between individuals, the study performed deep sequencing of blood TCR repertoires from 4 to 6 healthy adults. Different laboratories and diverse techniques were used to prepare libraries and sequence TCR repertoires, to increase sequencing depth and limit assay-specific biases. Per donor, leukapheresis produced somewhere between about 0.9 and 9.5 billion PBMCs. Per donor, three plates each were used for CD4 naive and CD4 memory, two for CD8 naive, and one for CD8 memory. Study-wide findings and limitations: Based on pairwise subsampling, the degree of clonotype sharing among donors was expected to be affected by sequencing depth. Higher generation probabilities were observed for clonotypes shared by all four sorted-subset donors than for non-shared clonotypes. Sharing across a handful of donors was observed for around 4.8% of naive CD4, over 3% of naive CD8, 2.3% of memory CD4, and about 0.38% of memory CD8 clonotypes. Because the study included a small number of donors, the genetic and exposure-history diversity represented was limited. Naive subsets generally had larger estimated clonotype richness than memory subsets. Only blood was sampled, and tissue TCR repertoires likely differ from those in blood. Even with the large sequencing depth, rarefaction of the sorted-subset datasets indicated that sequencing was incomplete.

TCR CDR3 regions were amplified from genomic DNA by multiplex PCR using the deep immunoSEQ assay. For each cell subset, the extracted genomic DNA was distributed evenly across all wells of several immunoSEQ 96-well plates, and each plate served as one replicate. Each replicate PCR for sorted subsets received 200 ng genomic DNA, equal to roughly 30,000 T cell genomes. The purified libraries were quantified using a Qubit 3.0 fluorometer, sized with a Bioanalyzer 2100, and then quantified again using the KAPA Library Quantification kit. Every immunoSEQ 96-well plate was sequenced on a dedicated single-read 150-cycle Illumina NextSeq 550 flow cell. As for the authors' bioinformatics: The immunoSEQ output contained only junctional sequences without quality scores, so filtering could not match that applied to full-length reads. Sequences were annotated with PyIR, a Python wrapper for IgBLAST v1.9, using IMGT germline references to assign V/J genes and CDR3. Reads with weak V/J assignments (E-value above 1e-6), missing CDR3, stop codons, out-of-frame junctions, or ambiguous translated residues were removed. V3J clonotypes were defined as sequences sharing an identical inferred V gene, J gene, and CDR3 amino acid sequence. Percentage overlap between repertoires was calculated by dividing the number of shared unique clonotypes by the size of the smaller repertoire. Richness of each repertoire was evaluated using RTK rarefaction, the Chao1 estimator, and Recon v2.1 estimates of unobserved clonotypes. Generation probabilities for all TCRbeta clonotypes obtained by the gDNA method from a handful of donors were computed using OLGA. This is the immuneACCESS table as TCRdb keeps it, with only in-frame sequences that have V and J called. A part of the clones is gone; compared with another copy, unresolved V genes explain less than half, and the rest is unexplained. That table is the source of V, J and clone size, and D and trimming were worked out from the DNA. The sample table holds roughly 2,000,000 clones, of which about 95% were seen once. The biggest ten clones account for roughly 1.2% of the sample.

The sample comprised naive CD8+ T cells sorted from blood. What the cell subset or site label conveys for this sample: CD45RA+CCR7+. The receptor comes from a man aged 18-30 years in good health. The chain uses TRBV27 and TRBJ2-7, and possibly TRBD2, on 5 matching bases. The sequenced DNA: TGTGCCAGCAGAGAGGGAACCTCCTACCAGCAGTACTTC. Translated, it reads CASREGTSYQQYF.